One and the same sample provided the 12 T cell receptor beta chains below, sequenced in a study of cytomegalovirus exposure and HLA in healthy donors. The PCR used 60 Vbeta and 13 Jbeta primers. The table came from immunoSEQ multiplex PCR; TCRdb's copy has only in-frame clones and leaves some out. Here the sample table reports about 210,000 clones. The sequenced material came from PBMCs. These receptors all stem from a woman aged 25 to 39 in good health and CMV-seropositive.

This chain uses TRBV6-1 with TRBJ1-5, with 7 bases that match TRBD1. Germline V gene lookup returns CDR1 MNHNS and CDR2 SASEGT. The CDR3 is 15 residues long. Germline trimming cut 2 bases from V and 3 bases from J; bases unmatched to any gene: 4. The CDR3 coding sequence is TGTGCCAGCAGTGAACTGGACAGGCTCAATCAGCCCCAGCATTTT. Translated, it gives CASSELDRLNQPQHF.

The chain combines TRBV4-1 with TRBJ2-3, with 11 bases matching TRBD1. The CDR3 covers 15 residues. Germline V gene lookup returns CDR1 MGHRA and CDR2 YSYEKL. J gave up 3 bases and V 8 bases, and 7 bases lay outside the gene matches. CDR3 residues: CASRDGTGGTDTQYF. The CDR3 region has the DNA TGCGCCAGCCGCGACGGGACAGGGGGGACAGATACGCAGTATTTT.

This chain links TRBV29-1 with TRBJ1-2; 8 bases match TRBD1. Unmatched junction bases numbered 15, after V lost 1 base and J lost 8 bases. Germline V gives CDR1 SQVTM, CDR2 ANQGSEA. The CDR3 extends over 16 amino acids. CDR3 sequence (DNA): TGCAGCGTTGAAGTTGGGACAGGAGGGGGTCCGAGGGGCTACACCTTC. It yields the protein CSVEVGTGGGPRGYTF.

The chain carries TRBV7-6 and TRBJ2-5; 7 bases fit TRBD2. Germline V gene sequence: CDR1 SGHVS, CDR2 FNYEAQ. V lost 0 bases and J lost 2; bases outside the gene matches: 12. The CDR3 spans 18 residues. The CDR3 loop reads CASSLASLGLAEQETQYF. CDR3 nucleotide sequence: TGTGCCAGCAGCTTAGCGTCGTTAGGGCTAGCGGAGCAAGAGACCCAGTACTTC.

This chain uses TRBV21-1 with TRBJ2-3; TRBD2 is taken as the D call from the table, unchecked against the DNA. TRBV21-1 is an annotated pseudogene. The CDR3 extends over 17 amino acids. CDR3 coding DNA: TGTGCCAGCAGCAAAGGCCCCTTGGGGGGGAGCACAGATACGCAGTATTTT. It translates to CASSKGPLGGSTDTQYF.

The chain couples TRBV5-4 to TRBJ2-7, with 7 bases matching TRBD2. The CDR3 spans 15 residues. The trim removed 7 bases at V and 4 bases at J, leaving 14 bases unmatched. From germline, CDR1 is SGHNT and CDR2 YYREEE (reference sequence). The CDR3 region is CASPLPGLAEYEQYF. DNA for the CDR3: TGTGCCAGCCCGCTACCAGGGCTAGCGGAATACGAGCAGTACTTC.

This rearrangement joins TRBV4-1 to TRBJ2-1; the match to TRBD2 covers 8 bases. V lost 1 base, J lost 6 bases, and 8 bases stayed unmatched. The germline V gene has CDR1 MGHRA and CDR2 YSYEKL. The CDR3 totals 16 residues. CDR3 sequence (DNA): TGCGCCAGCAGCCAAGGTAGCGGGATGGGCCGCAATGAGCAGTTCTTC. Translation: CASSQGSGMGRNEQFF.

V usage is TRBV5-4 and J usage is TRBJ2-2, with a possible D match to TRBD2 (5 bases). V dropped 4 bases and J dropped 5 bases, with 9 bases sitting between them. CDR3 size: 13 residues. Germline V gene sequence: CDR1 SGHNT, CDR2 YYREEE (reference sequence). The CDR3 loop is CASSKTSTGELFF. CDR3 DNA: TGTGCCAGCAGCAAAACTAGTACCGGGGAGCTGTTTTTT.

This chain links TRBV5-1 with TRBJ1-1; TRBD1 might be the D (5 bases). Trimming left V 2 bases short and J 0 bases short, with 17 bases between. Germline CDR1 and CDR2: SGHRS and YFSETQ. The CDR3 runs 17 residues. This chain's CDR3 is CASSLNTPGLMNTEAFF. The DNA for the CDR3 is TGCGCCAGCAGCTTAAACACACCGGGACTTATGAACACTGAAGCTTTCTTT.

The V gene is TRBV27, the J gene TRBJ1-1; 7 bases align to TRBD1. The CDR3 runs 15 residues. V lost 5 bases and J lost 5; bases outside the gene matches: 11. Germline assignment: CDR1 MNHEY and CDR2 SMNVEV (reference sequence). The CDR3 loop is CASSQQTTGDTEAFF. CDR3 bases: TGTGCCAGCAGTCAACAGACCACAGGGGATACTGAAGCTTTCTTT.

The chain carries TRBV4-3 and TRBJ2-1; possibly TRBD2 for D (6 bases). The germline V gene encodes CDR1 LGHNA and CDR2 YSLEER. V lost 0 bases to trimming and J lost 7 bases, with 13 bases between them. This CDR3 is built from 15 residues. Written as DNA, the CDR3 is TGCGCCAGCAGCCAAGATCGGGAGCCCTTTAATGAGCAGTTCTTC. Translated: CASSQDREPFNEQFF.

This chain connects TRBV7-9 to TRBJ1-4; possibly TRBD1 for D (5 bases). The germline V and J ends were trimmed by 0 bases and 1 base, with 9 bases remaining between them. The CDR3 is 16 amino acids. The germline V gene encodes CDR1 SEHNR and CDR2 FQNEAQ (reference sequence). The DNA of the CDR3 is TGTGCCAGCAGCTTAGCGCGGGGGATAACTAATGAAAAACTGTTTTTT. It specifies CASSLARGITNEKLFF.